This record looks at one TCR beta chain sequence and its context. This sample is drawn from a study of blood T cell repertoires in COVID-19. As for the study in general: Acute and convalescent COVID-19 specimens originated in the United States, Italy and Spain.

The CDR3 sequence is 16 residues long. Trimming cost V 3 bases and J 1 base, with 15 bases left between them. The germline V gene has CDR1 SGHAT and CDR2 FQNNGV. Participants' reported clinical history set cohort assignment. The protocol was immunoSEQ multiplex PCR, while the TCRdb copy is restricted to in-frame clones and leaves out a portion. The sample carries roughly 240,000 clones, approximately 89% recorded once. Sequencing was carried out using PBMCs or T cells enriched from blood (not recorded which). The clonotype originates from a woman aged 35 to 49 with acute COVID-19. This chain uses TRBV11-2 with TRBJ2-5, with D maybe TRBD2 (5 bases). The CDR3 sequence: CASSFSGNIAQETQYF. The CDR3 DNA sequence: TGTGCCAGCAGCTTTTCGGGGAACATTGCCCAAGAGACCCAGTACTTC.